The 29 T cell receptor beta chains below come from one sample, sequenced in a study of CD8+CD57+ T cells in acquired aplastic anemia. Genomic DNA was employed as the template in profiling TCR beta VDJ and CDR3. Via MiXCR, TCRdb re-called the reads, giving one row per CDR3 protein. The sample has 200,000 to 250,000 distinct CDR3 sequences, about 60% seen once. CD8+CD57+ cell expansion, shown by flow cytometry, had occurred in the patients selected for sequencing. Sequencing was performed on sorted CD4+, CD8+, or CD8+CD57+ T cells (not recorded which) from PBMCs. These TCRs come from a human donor with aplastic anemia.

Ten or more counts support this clonotype. The chain joins TRBV7-2 to TRBJ2-7; 9 bases fit TRBD2. The V gene's germline CDR1 is SGHTA and CDR2 FQGNSA. The CDR3 is 15 residues long. The ends lost 3 bases at V and 0 bases at J; junction bases unmatched: 3. The CDR3 is CASSFTSGLSYEQYF. DNA of the CDR3: TGTGCCAGCAGCTTTACTAGCGGGCTCTCCTACGAGCAGTACTTC.

This chain links TRBV5-4 with TRBJ2-7; perhaps TRBD1 as D (6 bases). CDR1 and CDR2 from the germline V gene are SGHNT and YYREEE (reference sequence). This CDR3 is 13 amino acids long. Trimming took off 5 bases at V and 5 bases at J, with 14 bases between the two ends. The CDR3 region is CASRPTGFHEQYF. CDR3 nucleotide sequence: TGTGCCAGCAGGCCGACAGGTTTCCACGAGCAGTACTTC.

V gene TRBV6-5 combines with J gene TRBJ1-1, with TRBD1 matching over 7 bases. Germline V gene sequence: CDR1 MNHEY, CDR2 SVGAGI. J gave up 0 bases and V 2 bases, and 0 bases lay outside the gene matches. CDR3 size: 14 residues. CDR3 coding DNA: TGTGCCAGCAGTTACGACAGGGTGAACACTGAAGCTTTCTTT. This translates into CASSYDRVNTEAFF.

This rearrangement joins TRBV7-9 to TRBJ2-5; 7 bases match TRBD1. Germline CDR1 and CDR2: SEHNR and FQNEAQ (reference sequence). This CDR3 region has 17 residues. The junction had 16 bases not matched to a gene; V was cut back by 4 bases and J by 5 bases. Here the CDR3 reads CASSYKMGLDRLETQYF. For the CDR3, the DNA is TGTGCCAGCAGCTACAAAATGGGATTGGACAGGCTGGAGACCCAGTACTTC.

V is TRBV7-2 and J is TRBJ2-7, with a possible D match to TRBD2 (6 bases). This CDR3 region has 13 residues. V was shortened by 1 base and J by 4 bases, with 8 bases between the two germline ends. Germline V lookup: CDR1 SGHTA, CDR2 FQGNSA. The CDR3 here is CASSLVGGYEQYF. DNA for the CDR3: TGTGCCAGCAGCTTAGTCGGGGGTTACGAGCAGTACTTC.

This rearrangement joins TRBV2 to TRBJ2-1; unclear D gene. The CDR3 length is 15 residues. Trimming removed 1 base at V and 0 bases at J, with 7 bases between. The germline V gene has CDR1 SNHLY and CDR2 FYNNEI. The CDR3 DNA follows: TGTGCCAGCAGTGAAGATAGCTCCTCCTACAATGAGCAGTTCTTC. It encodes CASSEDSSSYNEQFF.

The chain links TRBV7-9 to TRBJ1-4; no firm D call. Trimming cost V 1 base and J 5 bases, with 11 bases left between them. The V gene's germline CDR1 is SEHNR and CDR2 FQNEAQ (reference sequence). This CDR3 is built from 15 residues. The CDR3 protein is CASSLEAVGNEKLFF. CDR3 nucleotides: TGTGCCAGCAGCTTAGAGGCGGTTGGCAATGAAAAACTGTTTTTT.

The table lists this clonotype with a count of one. The chain recombines TRBV2 with TRBJ2-3; 13 bases line up with TRBD2. This CDR3 comprises 15 residues. Unmatched junction bases numbered 5, after V lost 7 bases and J lost 4 bases. CDR1 is SNHLY, CDR2 FYNNEI, per germline. CDR3 amino acids: CASTRLAGGADTQYF. DNA for the CDR3: TGTGCCAGCACCCGACTAGCGGGGGGAGCAGATACGCAGTATTTT.

The chain carries TRBV7-8 and TRBJ2-5; 8 nucleotides align to TRBD2. This CDR3 spans 15 amino acids. V lost 6 bases, J lost 6 bases, and 12 bases stayed unmatched. Germline CDR1 and CDR2: SGHVS and FQNEAQ. In DNA form, the CDR3 reads TGTGCCAGCAGTGAACTAGCGGAGGAGCGGAAGACCCAGTACTTC. Its translation: CASSELAEERKTQYF.

The table lists this clonotype with a few counts. The chain couples TRBV20-1 to TRBJ1-1; 10 bases agree with TRBD1. The length of the CDR3 is 17 residues. Germline-derived CDR1 and CDR2 are DFQATT and SNEGSKA (reference sequence). The junction had 11 bases not matched to a gene; V was cut back by 1 base and J by 3 bases. CDR3 residues: CSARVRDRGLSDTEAFF. The CDR3 DNA follows: TGCAGTGCTAGAGTACGAGACAGGGGGCTTAGCGACACTGAAGCTTTCTTT.

J is TRBJ1-1 and V is TRBV19; 9 positions agree with TRBD1. After removal of 6 bases from V and 7 bases from J, the junction contained 9 bases not matched to a gene. Germline CDR1 is LNHDA and CDR2 is SQIVND (reference sequence). The CDR3 extends over 14 amino acids. The CDR3 nucleotides are TGTGCCAGTAGACTCGACAGGGGGAATGTTGAAGCTTTCTTT. It yields the protein CASRLDRGNVEAFF. Filled out from reference TRBV19 and TRBJ1-1, the complete variable domain reads DGGITQSPKYLFRKEGQNVTLSCEQNLNHDAMYWYRQDPGQGLRLIYYSQIVNDFQKGDIAEGYSVSREKKESFPLTVTSAQKNPTAFYLCASRLDRGNVEAFFGQGTRLTVV.

The CDR3 DNA follows: TGTGCCAGCAGCCCTACCTTCCCAGAGACCCAGTACTTC. Translation: CASSPTFPETQYF. The genes are TRBV7-9 and TRBJ2-5; D is uncertain. Germline V gene data show CDR1 as SEHNR and CDR2 as FQNEAQ (reference sequence). V dropped 5 bases and J dropped 4 bases, with 11 bases sitting between them. This CDR3 contains 13 residues.

The table lists this clonotype with many counts. The chain is built from TRBV12-3 or TRBV12-4 and TRBJ1-1, with a tentative D call TRBD1 (6 bases). This CDR3 region has 14 residues. The V end lost 7 bases, the J end lost 1 base, and 13 bases lay between the germline ends. The CDR3 is CASTWTDRNTEAFF. The DNA for the CDR3 is TGTGCCAGCACCTGGACAGATAGGAACACTGAAGCTTTCTTT.

The rearrangement links TRBV2 to TRBJ1-6; 8 nucleotides agree with TRBD1. Germline CDR1 is SNHLY and CDR2 is FYNNEI. CDR3 size: 16 residues. Trimming cost V 6 bases and J 6 bases; bases outside gene matches: 10. CDR3 amino acids: CASSTVGQGTNSPLHF. The DNA for the CDR3 is TGTGCCAGCAGCACCGTTGGACAGGGAACTAATTCACCCCTCCACTTT.

The chain has TRBV7-9 and TRBJ2-7; the D is unclear. The CDR3 extends over 14 amino acids. V was cut by 5 bases and J by 0 bases, with 11 bases left in between. Germline values: CDR1 SEHNR, CDR2 FQNEAQ (reference sequence). CDR3 bases: TGTGCCAGCAGCCACGTGGGCAGCTCCTACGAGCAGTACTTC. Translated: CASSHVGSSYEQYF.

The J gene is TRBJ2-7, the V gene TRBV12-3 or TRBV12-4, with 8 bases identical to TRBD2. The ends lost 6 bases at V and 2 bases at J; junction bases unmatched: 6. The CDR3 covers 14 residues. CDR3 sequence reads: CASSPGLGTYEQYF. The CDR3 DNA follows: TGTGCCAGCAGCCCGGGACTAGGGACCTACGAGCAGTACTTC.

This chain uses TRBV29-1 with TRBJ1-2; D gene uncertain. CDR3 length: 11 residues. Germline V gene lookup returns CDR1 SQVTM and CDR2 ANQGSEA. V lost 4 bases, J lost 6 bases, and 9 bases lay in between. The CDR3 DNA is TGCAGCGTTGGGTCCCGAAATGGCTACACCTTC. Amino acid sequence: CSVGSRNGYTF.

The gene calls are TRBV20-1 and TRBJ2-7; perhaps TRBD2 as D (5 bases). From germline, CDR1 is DFQATT and CDR2 SNEGSKA (reference sequence). This CDR3 is 12 amino acids long. The V end was cut by 6 bases, the J end by 4 bases, with 13 bases between. The CDR3 is CSAMDRRYEQYF. CDR3 bases: TGCAGTGCGATGGATAGGAGGTACGAGCAGTACTTC.

This clonotype was seen many times. The chain is built from TRBV2 and TRBJ2-1, with D perhaps TRBD1 or TRBD2 (6 bases each). Germline-derived CDR1 and CDR2 are SNHLY and FYNNEI. The CDR3 spans 15 residues. The V and J ends lost 6 bases and 5 bases respectively, with 17 bases between them. For the CDR3, the DNA is TGTGCCAGCAGGGGGGGCAGGAATGGGAACAATGAGCAGTTCTTC. Residues: CASRGGRNGNNEQFF. Supplemented by reference TRBV2 and TRBJ2-1, the full variable domain reads EPEVTQTPSHQVTQMGQEVILRCVPISNHLYFYWYRQILGQKVEFLVSFYNNEISEKSEIFDDQFSVERPDGSNFTLKIRSTKLEDSAMYFCASRGGRNGNNEQFFGPGTRLTVL.

The rearrangement joins TRBV12-3 or TRBV12-4 to TRBJ2-7; D perhaps matches TRBD1 (7 bases). The CDR3 totals 14 residues. The ends were cut back, 4 bases at V and 6 bases at J, with 16 bases in the middle. CDR3 coding DNA: TGTGCCAGCAGTTCGACCCGCCAGGGGGGCGAGCAGTACTTC. It codes for CASSSTRQGGEQYF.

The chain carries TRBV7-6 and TRBJ1-1; 9 bases map to TRBD1. CDR1 and CDR2 (germline): SGHVS, FNYEAQ. V shed 7 bases, J shed 1 base, and the junction held 1 base outside the gene matches. This CDR3 contains 13 residues. The CDR3 nucleotides are TGTGCCAGCACGGGACAGGGGAACACTGAAGCTTTCTTT. It specifies CASTGQGNTEAFF.

The V call is TRBV2, the J call TRBJ1-1; D perhaps matches TRBD1 (6 bases). V lost 4 bases and J lost 9, with 12 bases in between. The germline V gene has CDR1 SNHLY and CDR2 FYNNEI. The CDR3 extends over 12 amino acids. The CDR3 spells CASSGGQPKAFF. The CDR3 coding sequence is TGTGCCAGCAGTGGGGGACAACCGAAAGCTTTCTTT.

In its sample, this clonotype was seen a few times. The rearrangement joins TRBV20-1 to TRBJ1-2; 9 nucleotides line up with TRBD1. This CDR3 spans 15 amino acids. Trimming at V came to 2 bases and at J to 7 bases, leaving 11 bases not matched to a gene. Germline V gene data show CDR1 as DFQATT and CDR2 as SNEGSKA (reference sequence). The CDR3 region is CSARPGTGFVGGYTF. The CDR3 DNA reads TGCAGTGCTAGACCCGGGACAGGGTTCGTCGGTGGCTACACCTTC.

This chain uses TRBV15 with TRBJ2-1; TRBD2 matches at 8 bases. V trimming: 3 bases; J trimming: 1 base; junction bases outside the gene matches: 14. Germline-derived CDR1 and CDR2 are LNHNV and YYDKDF (reference sequence). The CDR3 contains 19 residues. In nucleotides, the CDR3 is TGTGCCACCAGCAGCGTAGACGGAGGCGGCGGGGGGTCCTACAATGAGCAGTTCTTC. The encoded protein is CATSSVDGGGGGSYNEQFF.

CDR3 DNA sequence: TGCGCCAGCAGGGAACAGGGGAATCAGCCCCAGCATTTT. This gives the protein CASREQGNQPQHF. This chain links TRBV10-2 with TRBJ1-5, with 7 bases identical to TRBD1. With V trimmed by 6 bases and J by 4 bases, 3 bases remained unmatched. The CDR3 spans 13 residues. CDR1 is WSHSY and CDR2 is SAAADI in the germline V gene.

The chain recombines TRBV7-2 with TRBJ2-2; TRBD1 matches 8 bases. This CDR3 has 18 residues. The V segment lost 3 bases and the J segment 0 bases; nucleotides outside the gene matches: 9. Germline-derived CDR1 and CDR2 are SGHTA and FQGNSA. The DNA of the CDR3 is TGTGCCAGCAGCTTGCTACCAGGGACAGGACCGAACACCGGGGAGCTGTTTTTT. It translates to CASSLLPGTGPNTGELFF.

This clonotype was seen more than once but under ten times. With a much larger clone just one base away, this may be a read error. The chain carries TRBV7-2 and TRBJ2-7, with a tentative D call TRBD1 (6 bases). The V end lost 1 base, the J end lost 9 bases, and 19 bases lay between the germline ends. Germline CDR1 SGHTA, CDR2 FQGNSA. CDR3 size: 15 residues. Here the CDR3 reads CASSLVPRGLNGQYF. CDR3 nucleotide sequence: TGTGCCAGCAGCTTAGTTCCCAGGGGCTTAAACGGGCAGTACTTC.

This clonotype was seen a single time. This chain uses TRBV5-1 with TRBJ2-5, with D possibly TRBD1 on 5 matching bases. Germline assignment: CDR1 SGHRS and CDR2 YFSETQ. Trimming left V 0 bases short and J 3 bases short, with 12 bases between. This CDR3 has 15 residues. This CDR3 reads CASSLVPEGEETQYF. The CDR3 region has the DNA TGCGCCAGCAGCTTGGTTCCAGAAGGGGAAGAGACCCAGTACTTC.

This clonotype was recorded once. This rearrangement joins TRBV19 to TRBJ2-7; D not certain. V lost 8 bases to trimming and J lost 1 base, with 15 bases between them. Looked up from germline, CDR1 is LNHDA and CDR2 is SQIVND (reference sequence). The CDR3 loop spans 14 amino acids. The chain's CDR3 is CASRNRRTSYEQYF. Written as DNA, the CDR3 is TGTGCCAGTCGAAATAGACGGACGTCCTACGAGCAGTACTTC. The full variable domain, in which reference TRBV19 and TRBJ2-7 provide the parts outside the CDR3, is DGGITQSPKYLFRKEGQNVTLSCEQNLNHDAMYWYRQDPGQGLRLIYYSQIVNDFQKGDIAEGYSVSREKKESFPLTVTSAQKNPTAFYLCASRNRRTSYEQYFGPGTRLTVT.